This T cell receptor (beta chain) is drawn from a study of T-cell memory formation after mild COVID-19. A single record per CDR3 protein comes from TCRdb applying MiXCR to the 5' RACE reads. The table shows roughly 380,000 distinct CDR3 sequences, with around 30% occurring only once. The sample holds a few counts of this clonotype. Germline V CDR1 and CDR2: SGHRS, YFSETQ. Trimming took 7 bases from V and 4 from J, leaving 14 bases between them. The CDR3 runs 14 residues. This chain uses TRBV5-1 with TRBJ2-2; D may be TRBD2 (5 bases). Sequencing was done on a sample of PBMCs or a T cell subset sorted from them (not recorded which). This sequence originates from an adult woman who had mild COVID-19 (a few samples of this study predate the infection). Cell type and time point are not known. The CDR3 sequence is CASGVVGSTGELFF. In DNA form, the CDR3 reads TGCGCCAGCGGCGTTGTGGGGAGCACCGGGGAGCTGTTTTTT.